This TCR beta chain was captured by sequencing in a study of blood T cell repertoires in COVID-19 (dated by TCRdb to 2018 to 2020). General notes on the study: Collaborator samples came from the United States, Italy and Spain and covered acute and convalescent phases of COVID-19. The samples were drawn from the first 160 participants of the ongoing ImmuneRACE study and from roughly 1,300 subjects provided by 6 global collaborators. The repertoires were released in a freely available public database intended as a resource for research on the immune response to SARS-CoV-2. The prospective study material was composed of cDNA or gDNA derived from T cells, B-cell-depleted T cells, or PBMCs. Subjects who had been exposed to COVID-19, were actively infected with it, or had recovered from it provided the deeply sampled blood TCRbeta repertoires that made up the dataset. Nearly every sample came with metadata listing a de-identified subject ID, COVID-19 status, age in years and sex. Where available, HLA class I and class II types were taken from metadata supplied by the sample provider and were not determined by assay-based typing. Beyond this particular receptor, the publication reports: How much clinical and demographic metadata was included differed by source and by participant, and the metadata was provided uncurated.

The immunoSEQ Assay, a bias-controlled multiplex PCR, was used to amplify TCRbeta CDR3 regions from genomic DNA. In the paper's pipeline: Nucleated cell counts per sample were estimated from amplification of reference gene primers within the assay. To quantify the absolute abundance of each unique TCRbeta CDR3 rearrangement, sequence reads were collapsed and filtered. Productive Simpson clonality was computed per sample as the square root of Simpson's diversity index over productive rearrangements. TCRdb re-hosts the immuneACCESS table, in-frame sequences only. Its copies lack some clones; in the studies checked, an unresolved V gene accounts for under half of them, and the cause for the rest is not known. V, J and clone size derive from that table, while D and trimming were established from the DNA sequence. A total of about 110,000 clones appear in this sample, less than 75% of them only once. The ten largest clones capture around 7.3% of the sample.

There are 14 amino acids in the CDR3, from cysteine to phenylalanine inclusive. Just the 42-base CDR3 DNA is kept, in frame starting at base 1. In the germline V gene, CDR1 corresponds to SGHRS and CDR2 to YFSETQ. Trimming removed 4 bases from V and 5 bases from J, leaving 12 bases between the germline ends. This clone appeared a few times. Its antigen specificity is not known. No much larger clone exists at a distance of one base, and base qualities are not known. Each collaborating institution followed its own protocols to collect whole blood in K2EDTA tubes. For TCRbeta analysis, collaborator samples were shipped as frozen whole blood, as isolated PBMCs, or as DNA extracted from either sample type.

This sequence uses TRBV5-1 and TRBJ1-4, with a weak D call of TRBD1 (5 bases match). Source material: peripheral blood. The source of this sequence is an older woman with acute or convalescent COVID-19. The DNA is TGCGCCAGCAGCCTGGAGGGGAGGAATGAAAAACTGTTTTTT. Translated, this gives CASSLEGRNEKLFF.